This T cell receptor (beta chain) was profiled in a study of spatial heterogeneity in lung cancer. At the level of the study: Strong correlation linked TCR transcript counts in tumor regions to a T cell module score derived from matched bulk RNA-seq.

From germline, CDR1 is DFQATT and CDR2 SNEGSKA (reference sequence). V was shortened by 0 bases and J by 2 bases, with 8 bases between the two germline ends. The CDR3 length is 14 residues. By sample share, this clonotype is medium-sized. Antigen specificity is unknown. Being off target in a library aimed at alpha chains, this beta chain has a size of little meaning. Study-wide points: Mutation tallies in tumors tracked expanded intratumoral alpha and beta TCR counts.

Time point given: sample taken at primary tumor resection. The donor population consisted of over 55 patients with untreated, early-stage non-small cell lung cancer. One entry per CDR3 protein, called by TCRdb with MiXCR from the 5' RACE reads. The profile shows thousands of distinct CDR3 sequences, roughly 6.9% of them singletons. This sample comprised lung tumor tissue, obtained at surgery. The TCR sequence derives from a male donor with early-stage non-small cell lung cancer. This rearrangement joins TRBV20-1 to TRBJ1-5; D is uncertain. The CDR3 sequence is CSARDGIRNQPQHF. As DNA, the CDR3 is TGCAGTGCTAGAGATGGTATACGCAATCAGCCCCAGCATTTT.